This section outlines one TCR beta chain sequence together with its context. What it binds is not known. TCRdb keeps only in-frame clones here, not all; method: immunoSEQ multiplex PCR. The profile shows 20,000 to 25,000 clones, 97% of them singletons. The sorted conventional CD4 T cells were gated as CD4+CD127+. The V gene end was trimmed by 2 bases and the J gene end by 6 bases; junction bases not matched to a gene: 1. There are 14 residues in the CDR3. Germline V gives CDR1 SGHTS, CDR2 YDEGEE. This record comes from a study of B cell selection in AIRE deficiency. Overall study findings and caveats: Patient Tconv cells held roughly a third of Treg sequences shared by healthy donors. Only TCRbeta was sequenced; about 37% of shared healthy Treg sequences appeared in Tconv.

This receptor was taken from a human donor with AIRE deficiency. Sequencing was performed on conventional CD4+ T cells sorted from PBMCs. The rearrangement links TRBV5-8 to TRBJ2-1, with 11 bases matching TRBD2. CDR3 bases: TGTGCCAGCAGCTTAGGGACTAGCGGCAATGAGCAGTTCTTC. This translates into CASSLGTSGNEQFF. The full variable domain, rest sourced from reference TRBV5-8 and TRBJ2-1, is EAGVTQSPTHLIKTRGQQATLRCSPISGHTSVYWYQQALGLGLQFLLWYDEGEERNRGNFPPRFSGRQFPNYSSELNVNALELEDSALYLCASSLGTSGNEQFFGPGTRLTVL.